This T cell receptor beta chain is drawn from a study of T cell responses to AZD1222 COVID-19 vaccine. Study observations and caveats: In a largely white British group with more females than males, clonal diversity was possibly underestimated.

TCRdb's copy holds only in-frame clones and misses some; the assay was immunoSEQ multiplex PCR. There are about 170,000 clones in the sample; more than 85% occur only once, and 3.5% to 4.5% lies in the top ten. Trimming stripped 5 bases from V and 0 bases from J, with 16 bases between. Germline V gives CDR1 SGHAT, CDR2 FQNNGV. This CDR3 has 17 amino acids. Concerning this clone itself: The antigen remains unidentified.

The chain has TRBV11-2 and TRBJ2-2, with D perhaps TRBD1 (5 bases). Specimen: peripheral blood, collected on day 0 of AZD1222 vaccination. This TCR was recovered from an adult in good health. The CDR3 region has the DNA TGTGCCAGCAGCCCGTTTAGGGGTTACGCGAACACCGGGGAGCTGTTTTTT. This encodes CASSPFRGYANTGELFF. The full variable domain, its missing parts supplied by reference TRBV11-2 and TRBJ2-2, is EAGVAQSPRYKIIEKRQSVAFWCNPISGHATLYWYQQILGQGPKLLIQFQNNGVVDDSQLPKDRFSAERLKGVDSTLKIQPAKLEDSAVYLCASSPFRGYANTGELFFGEGSRLTVL.